The clone carrying this T cell receptor (beta chain) was observed a few times. Its target is unknown. The sequenced template was cDNA made from the entire isolated RNA. TCRdb keeps only in-frame clones here, not all; method: immunoSEQ multiplex PCR. This sample has about 160,000 clones; 6.5% to 10% occur once, and the top ten carry under 0.65%. This specimen belongs to a study of beta chain features in type 1 diabetes. Central memory, naive, regulatory and stem cell-like memory CD4+ cells were sorted by CD45RO/CCR7/CD25/CD127/CD95/CD27. Purities over 98% were achieved in all sorted populations. CDR1 and CDR2 from the germline V gene are SNHLY and FYNNEI. The CDR3 totals 16 residues. V lost 6 bases to trimming and J lost 1 base, with 16 bases between them. Study-wide points: In every one of the four CD4+ subsets, TCRB CDR3s were moderately but significantly shorter in Type 1 diabetes patients. For type 1 diabetes patients, VDJ junctions showed fewer insertions and more deletions. Amplification by PCR could prefer shorter templates, with the same effect in patients and controls.

The TCR originated in a woman between 18 and 30 years old with type 1 diabetes. Source material: central memory CD4+ T cells from blood. The chain uses TRBV2 and TRBJ2-1; tentatively, D is TRBD2 (5 bases). The chain's CDR3 is CASSPNRGTSYNEQFF. CDR3 DNA: TGTGCCAGCAGCCCCAATCGGGGAACTTCCTACAATGAGCAGTTCTTC.